The rows below give T cell receptor beta chains drawn from one sample of a study of control samples from healthy donors and cancer patients. Measured with immunoSEQ multiplex PCR; TCRdb has only the in-frame clones, and not every one. The data hold about 150,000 clones, with roughly 92% observed a single time. Sequencing was done on a sample of blood. These receptor sequences come from a woman in her thirties in good health. Each CDR3 is given with its conserved first and last residue. D genes are given only for firm matches. A clone size is listed for some rows: how often the clone was seen (once, few, many), or a class if it is expanded.

j_call v_call d_call clone_size cdr3_aa cdr3_nt
TRBJ1-5 TRBV12-3/TRBV12-4 - - CASSLGDQPQHF TGTGCCAGCAGTTTAGGGGATCAGCCCCAGCATTTT
TRBJ2-7 TRBV6-2/TRBV6-3 - - CASSYSGQQYF TGTGCCAGCAGTTACTCGGGCCAGCAGTACTTC
TRBJ2-7 TRBV6-1 - once CASSEGEAIYEQYF TGTGCCAGCAGTGAAGGGGAGGCAATCTACGAGCAGTACTTC
TRBJ2-1 TRBV21-1 - - CASREAAPRVF TGTGCCAGTAGGGAAGCGGCCCCCAGAGTCTTC
TRBJ1-1 TRBV7-2 - - CASSSGAYTEAFF TGTGCCAGCAGCTCCGGGGCGTACACTGAAGCTTTCTTT
TRBJ1-6 TRBV3-1/TRBV3-2 TRBD1 - CASSRMTGSVLSPLHF TGTGCCAGCAGCCGAATGACAGGGTCCGTACTTTCACCCCTCCACTTT
TRBJ1-5 TRBV28 - - CASMADSNQPQHF TGTGCCAGCATGGCAGATAGCAATCAGCCCCAGCATTTT
TRBJ2-1 TRBV19 TRBD2 - CASSISLILAGGGHNEQFF TGTGCCAGTAGTATCTCCCTTATACTAGCGGGAGGGGGGCACAATGAGCAGTTCTTC
TRBJ1-4 TRBV11-3 - - CASSLARGRVKEKLFF TGTGCCAGCAGCTTAGCGCGGGGCAGGGTGAAGGAAAAACTGTTTTTT
TRBJ2-3 TRBV7-2 TRBD2 - CASLLIGGSGDTQYF TGTGCCAGCCTGTTAATTGGCGGGAGTGGTGATACGCAGTATTTT
TRBJ2-7 TRBV4-2 TRBD2 - CASSPIGTNHEQYF TGTGCCAGCAGCCCTATCGGGACTAACCACGAGCAGTACTTC
TRBJ2-7 TRBV11-2 TRBD2 - CASSLESSGRYEQYF TGTGCCAGCAGCTTAGAGTCTAGCGGGAGGTACGAGCAGTACTTC